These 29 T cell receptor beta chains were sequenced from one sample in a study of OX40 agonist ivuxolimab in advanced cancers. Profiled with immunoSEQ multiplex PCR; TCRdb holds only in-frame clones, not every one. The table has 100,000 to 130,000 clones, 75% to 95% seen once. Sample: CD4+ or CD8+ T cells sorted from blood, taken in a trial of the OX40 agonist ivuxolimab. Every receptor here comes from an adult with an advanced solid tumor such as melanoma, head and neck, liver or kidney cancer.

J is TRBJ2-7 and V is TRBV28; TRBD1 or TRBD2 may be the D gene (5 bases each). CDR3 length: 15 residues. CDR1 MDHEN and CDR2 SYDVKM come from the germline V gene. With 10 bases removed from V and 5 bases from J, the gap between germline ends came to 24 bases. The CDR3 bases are TGTGCCATCCGGGGCAGTCAATCCGGGCGAAACGAGCAGTACTTC. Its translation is CAIRGSQSGRNEQYF.

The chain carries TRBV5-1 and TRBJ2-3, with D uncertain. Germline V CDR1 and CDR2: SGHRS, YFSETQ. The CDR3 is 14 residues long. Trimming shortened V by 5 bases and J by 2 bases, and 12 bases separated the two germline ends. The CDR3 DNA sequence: TGCGCCAGCAGTATTGGTGAAGTCACAGATACGCAGTATTTT. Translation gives CASSIGEVTDTQYF.

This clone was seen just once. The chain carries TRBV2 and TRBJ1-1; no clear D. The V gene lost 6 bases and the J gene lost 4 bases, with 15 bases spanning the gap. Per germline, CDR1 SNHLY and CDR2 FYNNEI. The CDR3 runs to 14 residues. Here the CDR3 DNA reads TGTGCCAGCAGCCGGTCATTAGCGTCCACTGAAGCTTTCTTT. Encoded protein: CASSRSLASTEAFF.

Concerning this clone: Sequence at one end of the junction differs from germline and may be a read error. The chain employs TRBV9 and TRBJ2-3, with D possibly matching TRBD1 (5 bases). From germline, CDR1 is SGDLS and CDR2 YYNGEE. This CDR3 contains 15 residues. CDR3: CASGVDQGSTDTQYF. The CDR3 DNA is TGTGCCAGCGGCGTAGACCAGGGTAGCACAGATACGCAGTATTTT. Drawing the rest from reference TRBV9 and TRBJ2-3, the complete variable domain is DSGVTQTPKHLITATGQRVTLRCSPRSGDLSVYWYQQSLDQGLQFLIQYYNGEERAKGNILERFSAQQFPDLHSELNLSSLELGDSALYFCASGVDQGSTDTQYFGPGTRLTVL.

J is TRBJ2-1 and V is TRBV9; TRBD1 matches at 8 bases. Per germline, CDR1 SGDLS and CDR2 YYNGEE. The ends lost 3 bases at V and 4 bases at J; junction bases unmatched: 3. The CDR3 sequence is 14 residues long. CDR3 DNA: TGTGCCAGCAGCGATCGACAGGGGTACAATGAGCAGTTCTTC. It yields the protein CASSDRQGYNEQFF.

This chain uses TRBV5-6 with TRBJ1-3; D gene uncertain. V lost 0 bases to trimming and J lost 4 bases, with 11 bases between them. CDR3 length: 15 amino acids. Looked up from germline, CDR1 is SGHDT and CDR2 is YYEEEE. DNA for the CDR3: TGTGCCAGCAGCTTGGGCATTTACCGGGGAAACACCATATATTTT. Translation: CASSLGIYRGNTIYF.

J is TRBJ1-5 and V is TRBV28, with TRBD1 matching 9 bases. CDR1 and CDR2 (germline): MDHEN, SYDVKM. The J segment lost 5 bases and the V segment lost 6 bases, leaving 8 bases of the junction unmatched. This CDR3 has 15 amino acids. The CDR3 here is CASRDRGRLDQPQHF. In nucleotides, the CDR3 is TGTGCCAGCAGGGACAGGGGAAGGCTGGATCAGCCCCAGCATTTT.

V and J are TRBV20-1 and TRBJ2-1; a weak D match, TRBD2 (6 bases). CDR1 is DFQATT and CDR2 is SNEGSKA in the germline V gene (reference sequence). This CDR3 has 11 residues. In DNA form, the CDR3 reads TGCATCCTTCAGGAGGGGAATGAGCAGTTCTTC. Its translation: CILQEGNEQFF.

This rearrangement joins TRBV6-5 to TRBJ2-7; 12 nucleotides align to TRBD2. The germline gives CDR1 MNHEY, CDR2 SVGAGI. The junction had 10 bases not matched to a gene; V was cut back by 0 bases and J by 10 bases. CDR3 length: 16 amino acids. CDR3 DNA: TGTGCCAGCAGTTACTCGACTAGCGGGGGCGGGGTGAGACAGTACTTC. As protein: CASSYSTSGGGVRQYF.

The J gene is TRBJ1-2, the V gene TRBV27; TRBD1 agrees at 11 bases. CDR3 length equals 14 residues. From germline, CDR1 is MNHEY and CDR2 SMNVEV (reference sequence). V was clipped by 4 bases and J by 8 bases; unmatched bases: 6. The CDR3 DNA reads TGTGCCAGCAGTTCAGGACAGGGGGCCAAGGGCTACACCTTC. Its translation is CASSSGQGAKGYTF.

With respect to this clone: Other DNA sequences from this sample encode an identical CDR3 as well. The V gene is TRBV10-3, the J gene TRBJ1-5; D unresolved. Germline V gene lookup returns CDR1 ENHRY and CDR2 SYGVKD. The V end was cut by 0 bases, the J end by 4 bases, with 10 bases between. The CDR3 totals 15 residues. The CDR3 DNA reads TGTGCCATCAGTGAGTCGCGGGTTGGGAATCAGCCCCAGCATTTT. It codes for CAISESRVGNQPQHF.

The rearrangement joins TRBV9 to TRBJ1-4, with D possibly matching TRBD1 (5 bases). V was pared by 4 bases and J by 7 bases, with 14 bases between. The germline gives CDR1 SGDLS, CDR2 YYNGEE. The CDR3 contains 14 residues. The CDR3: CASSPNGGGEKLFF. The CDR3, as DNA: TGTGCCAGCAGCCCTAACGGGGGGGGTGAAAAACTGTTTTTT.

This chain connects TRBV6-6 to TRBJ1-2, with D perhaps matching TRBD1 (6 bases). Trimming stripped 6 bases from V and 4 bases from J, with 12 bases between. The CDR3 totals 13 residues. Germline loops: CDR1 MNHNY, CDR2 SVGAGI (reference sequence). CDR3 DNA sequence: TGTGCCAGCAGCCGCAGGGGAGGCTATGGCTACACCTTC. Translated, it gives CASSRRGGYGYTF.

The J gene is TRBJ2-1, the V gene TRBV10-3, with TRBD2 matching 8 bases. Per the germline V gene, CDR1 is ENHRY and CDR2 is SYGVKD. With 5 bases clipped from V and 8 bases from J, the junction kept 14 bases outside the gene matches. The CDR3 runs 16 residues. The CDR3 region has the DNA TGTGCCATCAGTAGGGACTATCCGGGAGGGGTGGATGAGCAGTTCTTC. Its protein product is CAISRDYPGGVDEQFF.

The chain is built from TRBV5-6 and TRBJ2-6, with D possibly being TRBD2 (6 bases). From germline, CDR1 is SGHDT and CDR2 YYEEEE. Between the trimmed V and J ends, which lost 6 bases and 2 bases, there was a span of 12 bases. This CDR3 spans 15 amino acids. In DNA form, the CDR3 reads TGTGCCAGCACCATATGGGGGGCTGGGGCCAACGTCCTGACTTTC. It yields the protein CASTIWGAGANVLTF.

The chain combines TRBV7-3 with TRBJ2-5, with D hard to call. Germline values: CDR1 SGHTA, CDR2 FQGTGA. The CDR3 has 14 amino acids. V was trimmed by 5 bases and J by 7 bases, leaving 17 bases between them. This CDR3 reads CASSPDALRGTQYF. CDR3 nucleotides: TGTGCCAGCAGCCCGGACGCCCTACGTGGGACCCAGTACTTC.

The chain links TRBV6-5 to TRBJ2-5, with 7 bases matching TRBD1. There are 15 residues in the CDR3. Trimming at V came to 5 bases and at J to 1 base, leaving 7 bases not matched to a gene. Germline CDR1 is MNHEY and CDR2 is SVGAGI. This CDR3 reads CASSRTGTLQETQYF. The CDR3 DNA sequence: TGTGCCAGCAGTCGGACAGGTACTCTCCAAGAGACCCAGTACTTC.

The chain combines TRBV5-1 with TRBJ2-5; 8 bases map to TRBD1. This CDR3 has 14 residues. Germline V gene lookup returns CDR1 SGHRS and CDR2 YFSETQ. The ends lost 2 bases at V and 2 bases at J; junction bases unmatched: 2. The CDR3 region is CASSFGQGQETQYF. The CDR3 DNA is TGCGCCAGCAGCTTCGGACAGGGACAAGAGACCCAGTACTTC.

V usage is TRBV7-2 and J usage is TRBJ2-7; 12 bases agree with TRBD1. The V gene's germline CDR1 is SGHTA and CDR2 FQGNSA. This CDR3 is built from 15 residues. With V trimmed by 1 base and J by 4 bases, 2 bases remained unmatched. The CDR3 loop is CASSLEGQGAYEQYF. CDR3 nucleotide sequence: TGTGCCAGCAGCTTAGAGGGACAGGGGGCTTACGAGCAGTACTTC.

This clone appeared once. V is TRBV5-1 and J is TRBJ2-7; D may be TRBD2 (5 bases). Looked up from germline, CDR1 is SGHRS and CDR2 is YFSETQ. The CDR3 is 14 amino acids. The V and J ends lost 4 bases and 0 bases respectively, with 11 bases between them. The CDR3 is CASSPPGSSYEQYF. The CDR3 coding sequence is TGCGCCAGCAGCCCACCGGGATCCTCCTACGAGCAGTACTTC.

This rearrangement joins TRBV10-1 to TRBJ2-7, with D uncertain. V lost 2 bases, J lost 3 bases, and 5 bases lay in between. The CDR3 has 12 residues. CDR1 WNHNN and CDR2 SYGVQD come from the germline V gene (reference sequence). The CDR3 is CASSEVGYEQYF. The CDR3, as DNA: TGCGCCAGCAGTGAGGTGGGCTACGAGCAGTACTTC.

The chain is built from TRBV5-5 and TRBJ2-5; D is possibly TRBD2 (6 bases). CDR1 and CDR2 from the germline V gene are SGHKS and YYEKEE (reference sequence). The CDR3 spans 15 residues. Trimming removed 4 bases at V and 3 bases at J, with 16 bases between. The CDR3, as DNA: TGTGCCAGCAGCAGCTGGGGCGGGATTGAAGAGACCCAGTACTTC. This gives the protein CASSSWGGIEETQYF.

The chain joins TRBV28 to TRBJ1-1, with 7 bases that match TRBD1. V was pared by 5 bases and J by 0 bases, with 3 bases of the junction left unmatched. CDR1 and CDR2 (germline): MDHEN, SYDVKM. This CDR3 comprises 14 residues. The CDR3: CASSPQGLNTEAFF. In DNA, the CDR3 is TGTGCCAGCAGTCCACAGGGGTTGAACACTGAAGCTTTCTTT.

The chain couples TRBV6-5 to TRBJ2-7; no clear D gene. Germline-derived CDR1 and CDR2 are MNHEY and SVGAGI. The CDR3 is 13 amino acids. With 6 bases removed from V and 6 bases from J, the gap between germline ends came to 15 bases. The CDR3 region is CASSSFLGGEQYF. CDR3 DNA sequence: TGTGCCAGCAGCAGCTTCCTGGGCGGCGAGCAGTACTTC.

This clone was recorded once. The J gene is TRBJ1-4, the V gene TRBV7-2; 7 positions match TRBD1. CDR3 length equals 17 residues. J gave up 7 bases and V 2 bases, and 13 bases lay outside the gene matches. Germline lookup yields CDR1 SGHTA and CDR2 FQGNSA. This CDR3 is CASSLLSRRDRSEKLFF. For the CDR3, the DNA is TGTGCCAGCAGCTTACTATCGCGCCGGGACAGATCTGAAAAACTGTTTTTT.

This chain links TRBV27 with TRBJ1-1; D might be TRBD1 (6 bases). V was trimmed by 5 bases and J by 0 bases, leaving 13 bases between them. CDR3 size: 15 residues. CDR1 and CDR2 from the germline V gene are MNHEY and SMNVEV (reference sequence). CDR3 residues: CASSKDSLMNTEAFF. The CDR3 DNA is TGTGCCAGCAGTAAGGACAGCCTCATGAACACTGAAGCTTTCTTT.

The CDR3 spells CASSSRARPPGGYTF. CDR3 in DNA: TGTGCCAGCAGCTCTCGTGCCAGGCCGCCTGGGGGCTACACCTTC. This sequence joins TRBV7-8 and TRBJ1-2, with no clear D. The V and J ends lost 4 bases and 8 bases respectively, with 20 bases between them. This CDR3 has 15 residues. Germline CDR1 SGHVS, CDR2 FQNEAQ.

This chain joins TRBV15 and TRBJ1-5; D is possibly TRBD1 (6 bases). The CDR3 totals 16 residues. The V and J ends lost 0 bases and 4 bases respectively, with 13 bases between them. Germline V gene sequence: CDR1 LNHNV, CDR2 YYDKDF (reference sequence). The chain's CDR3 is CATSRDQGDTNQPQHF. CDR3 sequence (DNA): TGTGCCACCAGCAGAGATCAAGGGGACACGAATCAGCCCCAGCATTTT.

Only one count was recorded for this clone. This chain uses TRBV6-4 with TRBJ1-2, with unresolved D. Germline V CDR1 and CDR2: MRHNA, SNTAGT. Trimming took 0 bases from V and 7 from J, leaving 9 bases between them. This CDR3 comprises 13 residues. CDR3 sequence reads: CASSDSPGFGYTF. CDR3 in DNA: TGTGCCAGCAGTGACTCACCGGGGTTTGGCTACACCTTC.